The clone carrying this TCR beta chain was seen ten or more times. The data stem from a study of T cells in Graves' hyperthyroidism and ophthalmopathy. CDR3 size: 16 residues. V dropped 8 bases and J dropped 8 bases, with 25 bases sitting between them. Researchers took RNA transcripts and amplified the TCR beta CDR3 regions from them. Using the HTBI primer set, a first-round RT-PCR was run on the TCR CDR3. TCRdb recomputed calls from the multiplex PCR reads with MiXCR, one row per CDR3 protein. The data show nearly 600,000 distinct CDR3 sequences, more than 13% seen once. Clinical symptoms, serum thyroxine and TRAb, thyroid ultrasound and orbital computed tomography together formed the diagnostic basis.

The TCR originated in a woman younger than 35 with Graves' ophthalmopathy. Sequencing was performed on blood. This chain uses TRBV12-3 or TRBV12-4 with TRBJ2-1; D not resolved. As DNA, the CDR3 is TGTGCCAGCCACCTCGGCGTCTTGGTCAAGAGCGATGAGCAGTTCTTC. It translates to CASHLGVLVKSDEQFF.